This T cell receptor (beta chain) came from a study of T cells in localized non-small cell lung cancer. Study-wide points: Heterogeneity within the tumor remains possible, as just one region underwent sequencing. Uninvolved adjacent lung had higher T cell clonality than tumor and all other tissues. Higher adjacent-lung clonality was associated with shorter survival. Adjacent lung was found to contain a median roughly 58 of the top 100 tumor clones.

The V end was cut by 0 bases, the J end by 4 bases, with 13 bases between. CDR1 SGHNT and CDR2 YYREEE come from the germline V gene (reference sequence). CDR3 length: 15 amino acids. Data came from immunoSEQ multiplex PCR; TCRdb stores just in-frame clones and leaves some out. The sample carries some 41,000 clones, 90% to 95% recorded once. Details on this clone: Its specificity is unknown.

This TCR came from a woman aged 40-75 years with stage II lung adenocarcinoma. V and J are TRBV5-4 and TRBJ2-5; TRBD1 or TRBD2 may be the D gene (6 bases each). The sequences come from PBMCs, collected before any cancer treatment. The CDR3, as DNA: TGTGCCAGCAGCTTGGACAATAGGGGGGTAGAGACCCAGTACTTC. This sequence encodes CASSLDNRGVETQYF.